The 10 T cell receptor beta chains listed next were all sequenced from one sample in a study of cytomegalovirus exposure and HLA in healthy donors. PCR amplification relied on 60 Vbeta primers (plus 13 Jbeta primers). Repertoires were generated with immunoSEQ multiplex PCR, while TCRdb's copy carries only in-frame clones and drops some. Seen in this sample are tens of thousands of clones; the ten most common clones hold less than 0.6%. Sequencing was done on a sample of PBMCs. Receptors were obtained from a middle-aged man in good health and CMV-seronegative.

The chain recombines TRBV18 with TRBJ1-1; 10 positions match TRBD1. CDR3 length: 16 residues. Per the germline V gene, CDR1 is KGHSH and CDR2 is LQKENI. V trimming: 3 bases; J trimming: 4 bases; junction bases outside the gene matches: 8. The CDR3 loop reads CASSPGTGVGSTEAFF. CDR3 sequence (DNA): TGTGCCAGCTCACCCGGGACAGGGGTCGGGAGCACTGAAGCTTTCTTT.

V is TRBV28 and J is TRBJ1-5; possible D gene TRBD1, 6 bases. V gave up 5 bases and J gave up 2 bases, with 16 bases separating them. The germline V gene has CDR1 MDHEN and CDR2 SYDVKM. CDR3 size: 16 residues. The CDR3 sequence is CASSPYGGQGNQPQHF. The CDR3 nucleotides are TGTGCCAGCAGTCCTTATGGGGGACAAGGCAATCAGCCCCAGCATTTT.

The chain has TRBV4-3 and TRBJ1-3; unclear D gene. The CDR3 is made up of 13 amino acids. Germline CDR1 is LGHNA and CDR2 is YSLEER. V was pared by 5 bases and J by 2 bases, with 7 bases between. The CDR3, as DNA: TGCGCCAGCAGCAGTGGAGCTGGAAACACCATATATTTT. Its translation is CASSSGAGNTIYF.

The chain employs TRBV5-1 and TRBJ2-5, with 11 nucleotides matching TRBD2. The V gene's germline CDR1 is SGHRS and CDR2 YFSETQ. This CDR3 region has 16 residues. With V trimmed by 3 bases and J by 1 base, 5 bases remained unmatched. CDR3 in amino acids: CASSSLSGGGQETQYF. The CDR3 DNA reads TGCGCCAGCAGCTCGCTTAGCGGGGGGGGCCAAGAGACCCAGTACTTC.

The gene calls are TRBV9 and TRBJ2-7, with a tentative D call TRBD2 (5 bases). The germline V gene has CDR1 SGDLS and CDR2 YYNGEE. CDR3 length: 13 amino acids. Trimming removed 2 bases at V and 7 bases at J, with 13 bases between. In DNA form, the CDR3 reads TGTGCCAGCAGCGTTGAGGGTCGAGGGGAGCAGTACTTC. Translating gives CASSVEGRGEQYF.

The CDR3 sequence is CASSETGAGNTIYF. CDR3 DNA: TGTGCCAGCAGTGAGACAGGGGCTGGAAACACCATATATTTT. The chain is built from TRBV25-1 and TRBJ1-3, with 8 bases matching TRBD1. Germline CDR1 is MGHDK and CDR2 is SYGVNS. This CDR3 comprises 14 residues. V shed 3 bases, J shed 2 bases, and the junction held 0 bases outside the gene matches.

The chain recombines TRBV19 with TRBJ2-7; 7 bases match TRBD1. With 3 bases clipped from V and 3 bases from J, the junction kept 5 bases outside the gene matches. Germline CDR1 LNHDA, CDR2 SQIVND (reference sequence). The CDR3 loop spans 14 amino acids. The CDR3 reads CASSMFRDSYEQYF. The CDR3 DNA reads TGTGCCAGTAGTATGTTTCGGGACAGCTACGAGCAGTACTTC.

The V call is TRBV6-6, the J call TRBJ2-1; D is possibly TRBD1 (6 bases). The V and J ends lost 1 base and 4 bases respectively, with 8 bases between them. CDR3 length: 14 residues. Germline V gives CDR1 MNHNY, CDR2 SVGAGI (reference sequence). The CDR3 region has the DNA TGTGCCAGCAGTTACTTCGGACAGTACAATGAGCAGTTCTTC. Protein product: CASSYFGQYNEQFF.

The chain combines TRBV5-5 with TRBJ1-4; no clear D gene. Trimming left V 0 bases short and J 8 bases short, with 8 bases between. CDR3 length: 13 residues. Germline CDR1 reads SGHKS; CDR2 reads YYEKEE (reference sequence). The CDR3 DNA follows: TGTGCCAGCAGCTTGGTGAGAGGGGAAAAACTGTTTTTT. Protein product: CASSLVRGEKLFF.

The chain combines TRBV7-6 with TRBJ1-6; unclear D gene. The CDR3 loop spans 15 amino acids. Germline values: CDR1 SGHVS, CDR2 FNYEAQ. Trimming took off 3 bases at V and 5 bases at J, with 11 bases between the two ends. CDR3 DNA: TGTGCCAGCAGCTTGGGGTGGGGAGATAATTCACCCCTCCACTTT. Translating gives CASSLGWGDNSPLHF.